The 20 T cell receptor beta chains given below trace back to one sample, sequenced in a study of beta chain features in type 1 diabetes. Investigators reverse transcribed all isolated RNA, so they sequenced expressed TCRB transcripts. Method: immunoSEQ multiplex PCR; TCRdb's copy keeps in-frame clones and lacks some. The data show 850,000 to 900,000 clones, with 15% to 20% seen just once and 0.023% held by the top ten. Sequenced sample: naive CD4+ T cells from blood. The receptors were sampled from a young woman in good health.

In its sample, this clone was seen a few times. The rearrangement joins TRBV5-4 to TRBJ1-2, with TRBD1 as a possible D gene (5 bases). This CDR3 comprises 15 residues. Trimming shortened V by 3 bases and J by 2 bases, and 14 bases separated the two germline ends. Germline CDR1 is SGHNT and CDR2 is YYREEE (reference sequence). CDR3 protein: CASSSRPGLNYGYTF. For the CDR3, the DNA is TGTGCCAGCAGCTCGAGGCCGGGACTCAACTATGGCTACACCTTC.

The V and J genes are TRBV7-9 and TRBJ2-1; D is possibly TRBD1 or TRBD2 (5 bases each). CDR1 SEHNR and CDR2 FQNEAQ come from the germline V gene (reference sequence). Trimming removed 5 bases at V and 1 base at J, with 12 bases between. CDR3 length: 15 amino acids. The CDR3 DNA reads TGTGCCAGCAGCCTCGGGGCCCTTTCCTACAATGAGCAGTTCTTC. Translating it yields CASSLGALSYNEQFF.

This clone was seen only a few times. The J gene is TRBJ1-2, the V gene TRBV5-1, with a possible D match to TRBD1 (6 bases). The V gene lost 4 bases and the J gene lost 0 bases, with 16 bases spanning the gap. The CDR3 covers 16 residues. Germline V gives CDR1 SGHRS, CDR2 YFSETQ. This CDR3 is CASSKGQRPPNYGYTF. The CDR3 nucleotides read TGCGCCAGCAGCAAAGGACAGCGCCCACCTAACTATGGCTACACCTTC.

There are a few counts of this clone. CDR3 nucleotides: TGTGCCAGCAGAGGGACTAGCGGGTCCGCCGCCTACAATGAGCAGTTCTTC. It is translated as CASRGTSGSAAYNEQFF. The J gene is TRBJ2-1, the V gene TRBV7-9, with 12 bases lining up with TRBD2. V was clipped by 6 bases and J by 2 bases; unmatched bases: 8. This CDR3 is built from 17 residues. Germline V CDR1 and CDR2: SEHNR, FQNEAQ (reference sequence). The variable domain in full, with the rest retrieved from reference TRBV7-9 and TRBJ2-1, is DTGVSQNPRHKITKRGQNVTFRCDPISEHNRLYWYRQTLGQGPEFLTYFQNEAQLEKSRLLSDRFSAERPKGSFSTLEIQRTEQGDSAMYLCASRGTSGSAAYNEQFFGPGTRLTVL.

This chain links TRBV27 with TRBJ1-1; the match to TRBD1 covers 7 bases. Germline CDR1 MNHEY, CDR2 SMNVEV (reference sequence). The CDR3 spans 18 residues. J was trimmed by 1 base and V by 5 bases; bases with no gene match: 16. DNA for the CDR3: TGTGCCAGCAGTCCGTTGACAGGGATGTTAAAATCGAACACTGAAGCTTTCTTT. Translation: CASSPLTGMLKSNTEAFF.

The J gene is TRBJ2-5, the V gene TRBV19; D is possibly TRBD2 (6 bases). The germline V gene has CDR1 LNHDA and CDR2 SQIVND (reference sequence). This CDR3 comprises 13 residues. V was trimmed by 7 bases and J by 4 bases, leaving 13 bases between them. CDR3 in DNA: TGTGCCAGTACACAGGCGGGAATAGAGACCCAGTACTTC. This codes for CASTQAGIETQYF.

This clone was picked up a small number of times. The V call is TRBV7-2, the J call TRBJ2-1; no definite D call. Trimming pared 5 bases from V and 1 base from J, leaving 12 bases between. Germline CDR1 reads SGHTA; CDR2 reads FQGNSA. The CDR3 covers 15 residues. The CDR3, as DNA: TGTGCCAGCAGCCCCCCCGCCAAGTCCTACAATGAGCAGTTCTTC. As protein: CASSPPAKSYNEQFF.

This chain connects TRBV19 to TRBJ2-3, with D possibly TRBD2 on 5 matching bases. The CDR3 loop spans 16 amino acids. Germline assignment: CDR1 LNHDA and CDR2 SQIVND (reference sequence). Trimming removed 5 bases from V and 7 bases from J, with 22 bases in between. The DNA of the CDR3 is TGTGCCAGTAGTTCGACTACAGTGGGGATGAGGCATACGCAGTATTTT. Its translation: CASSSTTVGMRHTQYF.

This clone was counted between two and nine times. Other DNA sequences of this sample code for an identical CDR3. The chain employs TRBV18 and TRBJ2-5; TRBD1 might be the D (5 bases). The V end lost 2 bases, the J end lost 1 base, and 5 bases lay between the germline ends. The CDR3 has 13 amino acids. Germline V gene sequence: CDR1 KGHSH, CDR2 LQKENI. The CDR3 loop is CASSPDSQETQYF. DNA of the CDR3: TGTGCCAGCTCACCAGACAGCCAAGAGACCCAGTACTTC.

On this clone: The identical CDR3 is also encoded by other nucleotide sequences in the sample. The rearrangement links TRBV5-1 to TRBJ1-3; D not resolved. Germline CDR1 SGHRS, CDR2 YFSETQ. CDR3 size: 14 residues. V shed 4 bases and J shed 1 base, with 9 bases lying between them. CDR3: CASSPGVSGNTIYF. In nucleotides, the CDR3 is TGCGCCAGCAGCCCTGGGGTATCTGGAAACACCATATATTTT.

This clone has more than one count but fewer than ten. This chain connects TRBV16 to TRBJ1-1; TRBD1 is a possible D gene (5 bases). From germline, CDR1 is KGHSY and CDR2 FQNENV. The CDR3 is made up of 14 amino acids. V shed 5 bases and J shed 5 bases, with 15 bases lying between them. CDR3 region: CASSKRGKGTEAFF. The CDR3 nucleotides read TGTGCCAGCAGCAAGCGGGGAAAGGGGACTGAAGCTTTCTTT.

The CDR3 loop is CAISESSGLAGTQYF. The DNA for the CDR3 is TGTGCCATCAGTGAGTCATCCGGACTAGCAGGGACCCAGTACTTC. The chain uses TRBV10-3 and TRBJ2-5; TRBD2 matches 8 bases. Unmatched junction bases numbered 7, after V lost 0 bases and J lost 7 bases. CDR1 and CDR2 from the germline V gene are ENHRY and SYGVKD. This CDR3 is built from 15 residues.

The J gene is TRBJ2-1, the V gene TRBV10-3; 7 nucleotides match TRBD1. CDR3 length: 13 residues. V dropped 7 bases and J dropped 7; count of bases not matched to a gene: 7. Germline loops: CDR1 ENHRY, CDR2 SYGVKD. The CDR3 loop is CAITKGQENEQFF. CDR3 sequence (DNA): TGTGCCATCACCAAAGGACAGGAAAATGAGCAGTTCTTC.

This clone has only a few counts. This chain joins TRBV10-3 and TRBJ1-1, with D possibly TRBD1 on 6 matching bases. The CDR3 contains 14 residues. V was clipped by 10 bases and J by 4 bases, with 19 bases between them. Germline values: CDR1 ENHRY, CDR2 SYGVKD. The DNA of the CDR3 is TGTGCCAGCAAAAAAGGACAGTCCTCCACTGAAGCTTTCTTT. Amino acids: CASKKGQSSTEAFF.

This clone was seen more than once but under ten times. The rearrangement links TRBV4-1 to TRBJ1-4, with 7 bases identical to TRBD1. With 4 bases clipped from V and 8 bases from J, the junction kept 10 bases outside the gene matches. This CDR3 is 15 amino acids long. CDR1 is MGHRA, CDR2 YSYEKL, per germline. Here the CDR3 reads CASSRAQGVEEKLFF. The CDR3 coding sequence is TGCGCCAGCAGCCGTGCGCAGGGGGTTGAAGAAAAACTGTTTTTT.

The chain couples TRBV5-1 to TRBJ2-5; 9 nucleotides align to TRBD1. This CDR3 is 15 amino acids long. The V segment lost 0 bases and the J segment 11 bases; nucleotides outside the gene matches: 11. Per germline, CDR1 SGHRS and CDR2 YFSETQ. The CDR3 DNA sequence: TGCGCCAGCAGCTTGGAACAGGGGGCGCGTCGGGAGCAGTACTTC. Translation gives CASSLEQGARREQYF.

In the case of this clone: Other DNA sequences of this sample code for an identical CDR3. The V and J genes are TRBV5-4 and TRBJ2-5; the D gene is possibly TRBD1 (6 bases). The CDR3 spans 13 residues. Germline loops: CDR1 SGHNT, CDR2 YYREEE (reference sequence). Trimming took 4 bases from V and 1 from J, leaving 8 bases between them. In DNA form, the CDR3 reads TGTGCCAGCAGCCAGGGGTTCCAAGAGACCCAGTACTTC. Translated, it gives CASSQGFQETQYF.

This clone has only a few counts. CDR3 region: CASQQGVINEQFF. The CDR3 DNA is TGTGCCAGCCAACAGGGGGTAATAAATGAGCAGTTCTTC. The rearrangement uses TRBV10-3 and TRBJ2-1; 8 bases match TRBD1. This CDR3 is built from 13 residues. V lost 10 bases to trimming and J lost 7 bases; unmatched junction nucleotides: 9. From germline, CDR1 is ENHRY and CDR2 SYGVKD.

The CDR3 protein is CASSLYGFIHYNEQFF. CDR3 nucleotides: TGTGCCAGCAGCCTTTACGGGTTTATACATTACAATGAGCAGTTCTTC. The V gene is TRBV5-6, the J gene TRBJ2-1, with D hard to call. CDR3 size: 16 residues. The V and J ends lost 4 bases and 4 bases respectively, with 18 bases between them. Germline CDR1 reads SGHDT; CDR2 reads YYEEEE.

The gene calls are TRBV27 and TRBJ2-7; D is possibly TRBD1 (5 bases). The CDR3 spans 12 residues. Germline V lookup: CDR1 MNHEY, CDR2 SMNVEV (reference sequence). Trimming cost V 6 bases and J 5 bases, with 11 bases left between them. The CDR3 loop reads CASSTGANEQYF. CDR3 DNA sequence: TGTGCCAGCAGCACAGGAGCCAACGAGCAGTACTTC.